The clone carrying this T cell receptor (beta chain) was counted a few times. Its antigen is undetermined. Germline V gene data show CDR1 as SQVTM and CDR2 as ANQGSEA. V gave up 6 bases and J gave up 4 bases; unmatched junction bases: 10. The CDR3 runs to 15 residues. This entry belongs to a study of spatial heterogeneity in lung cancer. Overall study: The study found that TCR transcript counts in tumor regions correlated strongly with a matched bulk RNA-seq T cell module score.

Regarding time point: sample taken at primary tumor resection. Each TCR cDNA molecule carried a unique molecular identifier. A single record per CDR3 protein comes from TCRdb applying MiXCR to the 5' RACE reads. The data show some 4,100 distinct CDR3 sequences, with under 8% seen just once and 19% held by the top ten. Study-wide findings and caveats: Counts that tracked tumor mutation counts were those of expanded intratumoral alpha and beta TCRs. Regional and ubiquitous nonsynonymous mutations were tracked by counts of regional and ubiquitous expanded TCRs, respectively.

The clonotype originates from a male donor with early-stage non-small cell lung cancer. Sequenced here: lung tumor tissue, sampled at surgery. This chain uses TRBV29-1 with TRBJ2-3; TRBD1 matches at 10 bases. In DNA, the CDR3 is TGCAGCGTAAAAACCGGGACAGGGGACGCAGATACGCAGTATTTT. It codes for CSVKTGTGDADTQYF.